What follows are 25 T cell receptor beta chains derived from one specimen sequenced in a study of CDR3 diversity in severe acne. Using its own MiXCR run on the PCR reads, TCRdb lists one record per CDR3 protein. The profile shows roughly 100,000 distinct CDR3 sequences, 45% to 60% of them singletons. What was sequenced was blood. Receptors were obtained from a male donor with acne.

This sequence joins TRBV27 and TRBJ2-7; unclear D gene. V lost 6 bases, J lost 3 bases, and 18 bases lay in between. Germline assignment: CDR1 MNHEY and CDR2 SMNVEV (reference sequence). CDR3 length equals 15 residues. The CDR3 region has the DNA TGTGCCAGCAGAATAGGGCCAGGACGATTCTACGAGCAGTACTTC. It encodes CASRIGPGRFYEQYF.

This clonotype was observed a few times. CDR3 sequence: CASSPPTLLETQYF. DNA for the CDR3: TGTGCCAGCTCACCACCGACACTCTTAGAGACCCAGTACTTC. The chain carries TRBV18 and TRBJ2-5; D is unresolved. Germline V gives CDR1 KGHSH, CDR2 LQKENI. V lost 0 bases and J 4 bases, leaving 9 bases between the germline ends. The CDR3 loop spans 14 amino acids.

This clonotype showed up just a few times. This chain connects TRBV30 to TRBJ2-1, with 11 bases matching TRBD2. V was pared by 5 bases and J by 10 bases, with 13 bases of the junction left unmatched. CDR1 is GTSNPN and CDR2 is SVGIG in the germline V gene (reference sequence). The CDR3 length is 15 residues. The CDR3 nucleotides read TGTGCCTGGGGATTAGGACTAGCGGGCGGCGAGGAGCAGTTCTTC. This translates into CAWGLGLAGGEEQFF. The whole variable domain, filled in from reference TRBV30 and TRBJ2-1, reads SQTIHQWPATLVQPVGSPLSLECTVEGTSNPNLYWYRQAAGRGLQLLFYSVGIGQISSEVPQNLSASRPQDRQFILSSKKLLLSDSGFYLCAWGLGLAGGEEQFFGPGTRLTVL.

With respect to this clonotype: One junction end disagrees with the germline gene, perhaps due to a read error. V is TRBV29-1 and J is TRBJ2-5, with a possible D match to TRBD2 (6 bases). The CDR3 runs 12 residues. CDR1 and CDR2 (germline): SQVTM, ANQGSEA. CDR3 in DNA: TGCAGCGTGGGGACTGGAGAAGAGACCCGGTACTTC. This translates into CSVGTGEETRYF.

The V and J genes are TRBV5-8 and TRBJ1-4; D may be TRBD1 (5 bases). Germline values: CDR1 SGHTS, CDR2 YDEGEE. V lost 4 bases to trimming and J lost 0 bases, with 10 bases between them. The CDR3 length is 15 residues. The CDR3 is CASSTGRSTNEKLFF. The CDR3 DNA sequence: TGTGCCAGCAGCACGGGACGGTCAACTAATGAAAAACTGTTTTTT.

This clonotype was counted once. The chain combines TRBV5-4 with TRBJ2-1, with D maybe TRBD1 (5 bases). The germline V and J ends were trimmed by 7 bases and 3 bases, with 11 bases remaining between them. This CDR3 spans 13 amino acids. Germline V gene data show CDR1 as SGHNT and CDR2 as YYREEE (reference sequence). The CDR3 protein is CASGSRDYNEQFF. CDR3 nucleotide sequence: TGTGCCAGCGGCAGCAGGGACTACAATGAGCAGTTCTTC.

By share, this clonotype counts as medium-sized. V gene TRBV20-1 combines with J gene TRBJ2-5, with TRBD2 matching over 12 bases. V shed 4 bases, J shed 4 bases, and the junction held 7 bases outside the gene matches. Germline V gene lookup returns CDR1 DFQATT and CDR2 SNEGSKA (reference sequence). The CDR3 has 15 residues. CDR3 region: CSANPLTSGGETQYF. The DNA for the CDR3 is TGCAGTGCTAACCCTCTGACTAGCGGGGGAGAGACCCAGTACTTC.

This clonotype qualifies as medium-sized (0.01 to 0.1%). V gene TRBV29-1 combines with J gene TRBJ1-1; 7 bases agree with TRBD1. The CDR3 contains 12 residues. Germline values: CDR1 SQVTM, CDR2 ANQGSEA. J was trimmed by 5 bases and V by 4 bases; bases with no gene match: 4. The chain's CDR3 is CSVGQGVTEAFF. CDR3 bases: TGCAGCGTTGGACAGGGAGTGACTGAAGCTTTCTTT.

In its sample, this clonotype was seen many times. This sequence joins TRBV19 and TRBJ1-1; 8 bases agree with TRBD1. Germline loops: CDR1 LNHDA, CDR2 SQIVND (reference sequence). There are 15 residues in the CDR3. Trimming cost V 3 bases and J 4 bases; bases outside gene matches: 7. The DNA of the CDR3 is TGTGCCAGTAGTATGGGGCAGGGGGCTGGCACTGAAGCTTTCTTT. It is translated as CASSMGQGAGTEAFF.

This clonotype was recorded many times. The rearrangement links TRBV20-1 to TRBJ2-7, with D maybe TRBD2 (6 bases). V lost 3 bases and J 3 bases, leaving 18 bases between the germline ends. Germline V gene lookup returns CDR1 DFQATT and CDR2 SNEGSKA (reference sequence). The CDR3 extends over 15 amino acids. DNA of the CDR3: TGCAGTGCTAGTTCGGCGGGAACAACCCTCTACGAGCAGTACTTC. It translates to CSASSAGTTLYEQYF.

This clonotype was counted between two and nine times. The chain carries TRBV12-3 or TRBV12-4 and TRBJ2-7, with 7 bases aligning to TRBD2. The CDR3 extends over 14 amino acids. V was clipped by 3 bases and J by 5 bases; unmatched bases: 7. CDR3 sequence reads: CASSFSGRINEQYF. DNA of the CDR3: TGTGCCAGCAGTTTCTCCGGGAGGATTAACGAGCAGTACTTC.

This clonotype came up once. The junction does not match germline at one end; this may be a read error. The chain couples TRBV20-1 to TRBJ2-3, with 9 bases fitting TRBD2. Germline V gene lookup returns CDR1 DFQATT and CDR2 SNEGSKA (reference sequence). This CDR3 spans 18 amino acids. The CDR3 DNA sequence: TGCAGTGCCAGAGGGGGGGTTGGCGGGAGGGCCGGCACAGATACGCAGTATTTT. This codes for CSARGGVGGRAGTDTQYF.

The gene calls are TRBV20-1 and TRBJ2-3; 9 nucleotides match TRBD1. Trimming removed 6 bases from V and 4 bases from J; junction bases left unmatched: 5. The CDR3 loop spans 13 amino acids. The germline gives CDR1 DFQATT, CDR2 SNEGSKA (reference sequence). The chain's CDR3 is CSAGTGNSDTQYF. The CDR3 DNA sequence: TGCAGTGCCGGGACAGGGAATTCAGATACGCAGTATTTT.

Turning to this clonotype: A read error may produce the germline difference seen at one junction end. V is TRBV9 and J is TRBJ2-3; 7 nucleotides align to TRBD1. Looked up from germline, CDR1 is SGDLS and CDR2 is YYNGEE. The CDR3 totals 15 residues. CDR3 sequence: CASSTGTELPDTQYF. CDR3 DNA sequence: TGTGCTAGCAGCACCGGGACAGAGCTCCCGGATACGCAGTATTTT.

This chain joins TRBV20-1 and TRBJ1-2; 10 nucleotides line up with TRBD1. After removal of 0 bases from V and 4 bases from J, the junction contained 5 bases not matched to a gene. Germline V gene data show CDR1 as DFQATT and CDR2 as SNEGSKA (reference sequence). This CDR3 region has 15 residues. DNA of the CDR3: TGCAGTGCTAGAGATCCTCGGACAGGGGGCTATGGCTACACCTTC. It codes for CSARDPRTGGYGYTF.

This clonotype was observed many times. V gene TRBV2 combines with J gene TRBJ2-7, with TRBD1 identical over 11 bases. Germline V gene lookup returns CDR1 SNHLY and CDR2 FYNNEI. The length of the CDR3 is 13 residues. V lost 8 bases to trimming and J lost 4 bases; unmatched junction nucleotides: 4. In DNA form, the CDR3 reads TGTGCCAGCTCTGGACAGGGGGCGTACGAGCAGTACTTC. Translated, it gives CASSGQGAYEQYF.

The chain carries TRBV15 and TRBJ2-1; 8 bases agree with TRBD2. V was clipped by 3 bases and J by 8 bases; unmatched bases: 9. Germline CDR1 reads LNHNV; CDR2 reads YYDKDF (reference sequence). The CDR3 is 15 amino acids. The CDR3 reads CATSSSRAGGYEQFF. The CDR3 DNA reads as TGTGCCACCAGCAGCTCTAGGGCGGGAGGATATGAGCAGTTCTTC.

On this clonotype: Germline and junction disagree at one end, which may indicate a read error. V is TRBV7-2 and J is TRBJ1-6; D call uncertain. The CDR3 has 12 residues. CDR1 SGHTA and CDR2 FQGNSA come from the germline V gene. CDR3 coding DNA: TGTGCCAGCAGCCTGAAGTGGTCACCCCCCCACTTT. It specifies CASSLKWSPPHF.

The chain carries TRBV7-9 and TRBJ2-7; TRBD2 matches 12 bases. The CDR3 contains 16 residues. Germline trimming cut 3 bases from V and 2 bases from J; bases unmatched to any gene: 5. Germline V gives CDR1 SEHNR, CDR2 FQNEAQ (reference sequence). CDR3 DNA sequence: TGTGCCAGCAGCTTGGTTCCTAGCGGGGGGGCCTACGAGCAGTACTTC. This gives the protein CASSLVPSGGAYEQYF.

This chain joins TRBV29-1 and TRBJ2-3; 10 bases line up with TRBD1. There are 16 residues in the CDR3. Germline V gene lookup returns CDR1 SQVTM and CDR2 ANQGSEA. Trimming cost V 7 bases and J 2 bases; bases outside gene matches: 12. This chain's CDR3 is CSGDDRGHSVTDTQYF. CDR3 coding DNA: TGCAGCGGTGATGACAGGGGGCATTCGGTCACAGATACGCAGTATTTT.

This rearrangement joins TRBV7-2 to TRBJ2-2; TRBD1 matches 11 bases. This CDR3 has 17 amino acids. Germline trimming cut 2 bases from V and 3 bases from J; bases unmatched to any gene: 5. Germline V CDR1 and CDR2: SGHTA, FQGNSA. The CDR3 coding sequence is TGTGCCAGCAGCTTAACCGGACAGGGGGCGGACACCGGGGAGCTGTTTTTT. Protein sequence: CASSLTGQGADTGELFF.

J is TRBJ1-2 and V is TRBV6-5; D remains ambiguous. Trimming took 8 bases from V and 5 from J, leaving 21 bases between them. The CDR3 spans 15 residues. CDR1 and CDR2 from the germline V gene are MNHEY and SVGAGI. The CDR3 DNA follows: TGTGCCAGCGGTGATAGGAGTTCGACCAATTATGGCTACACCTTC. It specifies CASGDRSSTNYGYTF.

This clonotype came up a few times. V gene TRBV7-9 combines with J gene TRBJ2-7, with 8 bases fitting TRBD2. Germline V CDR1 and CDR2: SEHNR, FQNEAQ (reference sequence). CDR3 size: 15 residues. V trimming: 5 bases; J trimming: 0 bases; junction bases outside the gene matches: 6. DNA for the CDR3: TGTGCCAGCAGCCCACCGGGACTAGACTCCTACGAGCAGTACTTC. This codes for CASSPPGLDSYEQYF.

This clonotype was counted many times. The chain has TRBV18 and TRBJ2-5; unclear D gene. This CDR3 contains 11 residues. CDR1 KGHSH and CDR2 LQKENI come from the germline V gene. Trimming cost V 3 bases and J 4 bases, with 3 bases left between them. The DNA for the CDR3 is TGTGCCAGCTCACCCACAGAGACCCAGTACTTC. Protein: CASSPTETQYF.

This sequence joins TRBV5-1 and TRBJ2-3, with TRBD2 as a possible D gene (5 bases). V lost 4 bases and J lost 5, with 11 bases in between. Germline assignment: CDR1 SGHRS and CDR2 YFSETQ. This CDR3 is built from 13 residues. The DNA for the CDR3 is TGCGCCAGCAGCACGGGGTGGCTAGATACGCAGTATTTT. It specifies CASSTGWLDTQYF.